This TCR beta chain was sequenced in a study of vaccination and CD4 T cells after COVID-19. The overall study: The authors gave control cultures a CEFX pool, an HIV-1 Nef pool, or no peptide. Study-wide results and limits: Convalescent patients had 304 of 307 vaccine-specific clones showing spike mono-reactivity.

Time point reported: late sampling 161 to 241 days after vaccination in a few convalescent patients. The treatment here: roughly 11-day PBMC culture with coronavirus spike peptide pools or control peptides (ViraFEST assay). The Oncomine TCR Beta short-read assay sequenced DNA from cultured CD4+ T cells. From the PCR reads, TCRdb called clonotypes with MiXCR, one entry per CDR3 protein. Altogether some 23,000 distinct CDR3 sequences are present, approximately 41% being singletons, with the ten largest covering approximately 5.4%. This CDR3 has 16 amino acids. CDR1 is SSHAT, CDR2 FNYEAQ, per germline (reference sequence). On this clonotype: Antigen: not known. The junction and the germline gene differ at one end; a read error may be behind it.

The receptor was derived from a human donor who had recovered from COVID-19. The material was CD4+ T cells from blood, cultured in vitro, obtained about 7 months after SARS-CoV-2 vaccination. The rearrangement joins TRBV7-7 to TRBJ2-2, with 9 positions matching TRBD2. CDR3 amino acids: CASSTQREAFTGELFF. The DNA of the CDR3 is TGTGCTAGCAGCACCCAGCGGGAGGCCTTCACCGGGGAGCTGTTTTTT.